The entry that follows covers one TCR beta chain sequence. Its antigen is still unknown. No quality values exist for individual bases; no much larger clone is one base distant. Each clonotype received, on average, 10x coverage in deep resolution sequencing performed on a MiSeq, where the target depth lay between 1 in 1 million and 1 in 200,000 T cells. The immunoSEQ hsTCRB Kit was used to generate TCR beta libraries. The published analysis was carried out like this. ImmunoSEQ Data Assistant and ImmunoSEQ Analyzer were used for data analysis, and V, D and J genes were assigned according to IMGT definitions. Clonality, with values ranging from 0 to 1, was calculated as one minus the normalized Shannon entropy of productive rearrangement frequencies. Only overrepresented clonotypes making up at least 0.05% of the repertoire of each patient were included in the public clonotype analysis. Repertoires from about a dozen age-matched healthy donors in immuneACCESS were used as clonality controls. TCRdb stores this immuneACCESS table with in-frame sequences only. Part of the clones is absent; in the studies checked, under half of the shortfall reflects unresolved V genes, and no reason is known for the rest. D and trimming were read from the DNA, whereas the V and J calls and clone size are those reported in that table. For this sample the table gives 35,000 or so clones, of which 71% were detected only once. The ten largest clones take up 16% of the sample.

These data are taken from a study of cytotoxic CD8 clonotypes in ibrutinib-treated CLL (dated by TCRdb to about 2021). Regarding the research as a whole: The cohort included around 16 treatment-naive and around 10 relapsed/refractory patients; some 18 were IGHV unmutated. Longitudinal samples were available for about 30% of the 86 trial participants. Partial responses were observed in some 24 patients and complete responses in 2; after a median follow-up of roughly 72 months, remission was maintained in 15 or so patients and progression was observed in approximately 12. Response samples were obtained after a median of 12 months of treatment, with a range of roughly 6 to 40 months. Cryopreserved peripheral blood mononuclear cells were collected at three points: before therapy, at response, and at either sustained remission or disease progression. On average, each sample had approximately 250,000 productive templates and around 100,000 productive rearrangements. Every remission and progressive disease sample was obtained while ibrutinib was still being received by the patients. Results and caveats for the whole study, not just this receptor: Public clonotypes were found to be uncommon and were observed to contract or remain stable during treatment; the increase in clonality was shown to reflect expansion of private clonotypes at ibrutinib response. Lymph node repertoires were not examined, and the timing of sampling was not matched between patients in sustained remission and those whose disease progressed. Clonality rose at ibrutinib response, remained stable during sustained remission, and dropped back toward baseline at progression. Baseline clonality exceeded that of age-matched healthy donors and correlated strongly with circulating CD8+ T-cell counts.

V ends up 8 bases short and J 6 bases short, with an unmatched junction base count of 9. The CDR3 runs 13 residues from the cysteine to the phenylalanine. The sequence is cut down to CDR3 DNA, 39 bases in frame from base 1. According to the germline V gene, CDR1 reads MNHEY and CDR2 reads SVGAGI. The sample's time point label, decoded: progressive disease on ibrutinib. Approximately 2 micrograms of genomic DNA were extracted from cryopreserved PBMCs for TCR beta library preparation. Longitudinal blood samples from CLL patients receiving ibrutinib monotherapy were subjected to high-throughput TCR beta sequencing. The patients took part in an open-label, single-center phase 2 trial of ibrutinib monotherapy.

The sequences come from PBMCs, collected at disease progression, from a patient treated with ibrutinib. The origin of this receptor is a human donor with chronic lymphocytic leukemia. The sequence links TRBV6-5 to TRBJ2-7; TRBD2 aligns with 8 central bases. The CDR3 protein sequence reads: CASGLTGGIEQYF. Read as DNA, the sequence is TGTGCCAGCGGCTTAACGGGGGGGATCGAGCAGTACTTC.